These T cell receptor beta chains were read from a single sample in a study of graft-versus-host responses after intestinal transplantation. No antigen is known for these receptors. Method: immunoSEQ multiplex PCR; TCRdb's copy keeps in-frame clones and lacks some. This table holds 62,000 or so clones, more than 85% found once. The sample here was unstimulated CD8+ T cells sorted from spleen or lymph node cells, taken before transplant. These receptors were collected from a human donor who was the organ donor for an intestinal transplant. Both conserved end residues are part of each CDR3. D genes are given only for firm matches.

v_call: TRBV4-1
d_call: -
j_call: TRBJ2-1
cdr3_nt: TGCGCCAGCAGCCAAGGACTTCCCTCGGATGAGCAGTTCTTC
cdr3_aa: CASSQGLPSDEQFF

v_call: TRBV15
d_call: -
j_call: TRBJ1-3
cdr3_nt: TGTGCCACCAGCAGAGAGGGAGACACCATATATTTT
cdr3_aa: CATSREGDTIYF

v_call: TRBV9
d_call: TRBD1
j_call: TRBJ1-1
cdr3_nt: TGTGCCAGCAGCTACCGGACAGGGGGAATGAACACTGAAGCTTTCTTT
cdr3_aa: CASSYRTGGMNTEAFF

v_call: TRBV7-9
d_call: TRBD2
j_call: TRBJ2-1
cdr3_nt: TGTGCCAGCAGCTCTTTGACTAGCCTATACAATGAGCAGTTCTTC
cdr3_aa: CASSSLTSLYNEQFF

v_call: TRBV14
d_call: -
j_call: TRBJ1-1
cdr3_nt: TGTGCCAGCAGCCAAGATACGGGGAGGGGCACTGAAGCTTTCTTT
cdr3_aa: CASSQDTGRGTEAFF

v_call: TRBV15
d_call: -
j_call: TRBJ2-5
cdr3_nt: TGTGCCACCAGCAGAGATACCCAGGCCCAGTACTTC
cdr3_aa: CATSRDTQAQYF

v_call: TRBV18
d_call: -
j_call: TRBJ1-2
cdr3_nt: TGTGCCAGCTCACCACCTGGGGGGTATGGCTACACCTTC
cdr3_aa: CASSPPGGYGYTF

v_call: TRBV5-5
d_call: TRBD1
j_call: TRBJ2-3
cdr3_nt: TGTGCCAGCAGCTTGGACTTAGCCAGGGGGTCCTCCACAGATACGCAGTATTTT
cdr3_aa: CASSLDLARGSSTDTQYF

v_call: TRBV7-9
d_call: TRBD2
j_call: TRBJ2-7
cdr3_nt: TGTGCCAGCGGTCAGCTCAGGGGACTAGCGAGCTACGAGCAGTACTTC
cdr3_aa: CASGQLRGLASYEQYF

v_call: TRBV27
d_call: TRBD2
j_call: TRBJ2-7
cdr3_nt: TGTGCCAGCAGTTTGGCGGGAGGGCCCTACGAGCAGTACTTC
cdr3_aa: CASSLAGGPYEQYF

v_call: TRBV19
d_call: TRBD1
j_call: TRBJ2-7
cdr3_nt: TGTGCCAGTAGTGGGTGGGGACAGGGAGTCTACGAGCAGTACTTC
cdr3_aa: CASSGWGQGVYEQYF

v_call: TRBV28
d_call: -
j_call: TRBJ1-5
cdr3_nt: TGTGCCAGCAGTTACCCCCCCGGGTTTAGCAATCAGCCCCAGCATTTT
cdr3_aa: CASSYPPGFSNQPQHF

v_call: TRBV23-1
d_call: -
j_call: TRBJ1-3
cdr3_nt: TGCGCCAGCAGTCAACCCCCCCAGGTCGAGTCTGGAAACACCATATATTTT
cdr3_aa: CASSQPPQVESGNTIYF